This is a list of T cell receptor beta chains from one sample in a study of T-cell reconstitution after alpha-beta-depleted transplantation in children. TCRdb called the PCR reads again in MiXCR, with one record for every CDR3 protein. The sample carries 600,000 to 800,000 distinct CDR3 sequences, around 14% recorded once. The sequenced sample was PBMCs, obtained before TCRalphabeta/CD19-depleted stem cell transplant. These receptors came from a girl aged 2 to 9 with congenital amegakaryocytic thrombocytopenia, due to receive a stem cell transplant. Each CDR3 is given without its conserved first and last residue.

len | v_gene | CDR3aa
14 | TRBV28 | ASSSKRDNSNQPQH
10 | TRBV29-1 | SVEKTGRTQY
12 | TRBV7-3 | ASSARDNYNEQF
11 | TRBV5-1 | ASSPEGVLEQY
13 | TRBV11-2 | ASSSPADPYTEAF
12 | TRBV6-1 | ASRSQGKAYEQY
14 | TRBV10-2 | ASSEVLAGGYNEQF
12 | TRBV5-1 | ASSPGQGKETQY
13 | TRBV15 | ATSRTGYGRETQY
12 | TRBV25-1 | ASSESLGFGELF
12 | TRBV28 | ASSPLQIGYEQY
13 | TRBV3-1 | ASLDMAADTGELF
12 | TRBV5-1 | ASLPTINTGELF
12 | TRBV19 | ASTIRRPADEAF
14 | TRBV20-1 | CARRTAGTGGSEQF
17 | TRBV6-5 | ASSWTLDRTIHYYNEQF
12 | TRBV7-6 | ASSPGDRGNTIY
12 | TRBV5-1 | ASSLNPGTDTQY
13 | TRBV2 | ASSQGTERAYEQY
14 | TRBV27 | ASSLSPDSFHNEQF
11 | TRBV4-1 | ASRSSSGYEQY
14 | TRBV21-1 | ASSAPGQPWSYEQY
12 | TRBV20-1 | SASGRGHYNEQF
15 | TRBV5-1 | ASSLDSSGSSYNEQF
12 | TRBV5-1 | ASSLESGFDEQF
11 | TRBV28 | ASGLRGDYGYT
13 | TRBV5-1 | ASSSQLGGLDTQY
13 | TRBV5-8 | ASSSVGGVGNEQF
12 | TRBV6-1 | ANSPGGFHQPQH
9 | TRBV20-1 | RGGRGPEAF
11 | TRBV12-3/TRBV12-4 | ASKVGRQETQY
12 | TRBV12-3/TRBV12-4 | ASSKVERTGELF
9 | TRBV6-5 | ASRKNTEAF
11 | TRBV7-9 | ASSFPMGGEQY
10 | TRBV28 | ASMEGMGEQY
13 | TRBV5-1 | ASSLRNQGTDTQY
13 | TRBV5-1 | ASRALDRLQETQY
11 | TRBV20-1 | SAAGRTDTEAF
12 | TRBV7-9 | ASNWGTGSNTQY
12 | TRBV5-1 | ASSLVAGDNEQF
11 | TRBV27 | ASKDYSTDTQY
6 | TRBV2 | ASIGAF
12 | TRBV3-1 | ASRHGWGDTEAF
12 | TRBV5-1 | ASSPLNRGSGYT
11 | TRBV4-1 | ASSQARDGEAF